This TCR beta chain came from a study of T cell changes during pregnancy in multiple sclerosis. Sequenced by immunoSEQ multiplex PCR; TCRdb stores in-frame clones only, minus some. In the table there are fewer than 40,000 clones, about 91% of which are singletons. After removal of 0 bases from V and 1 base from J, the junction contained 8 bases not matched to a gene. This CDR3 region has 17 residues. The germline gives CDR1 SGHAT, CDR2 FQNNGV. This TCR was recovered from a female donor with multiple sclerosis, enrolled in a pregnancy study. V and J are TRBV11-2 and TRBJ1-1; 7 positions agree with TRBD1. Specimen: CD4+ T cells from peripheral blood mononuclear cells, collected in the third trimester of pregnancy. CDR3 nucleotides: TGTGCCAGCAGCTTAGATATTAGGGGGCGGGGGAACACTGAAGCTTTCTTT. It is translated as CASSLDIRGRGNTEAFF.